These 29 T cell receptor beta chains were all obtained from the same sample, sequenced in a study of blood T cell repertoires in COVID-19. Produced via immunoSEQ multiplex PCR; TCRdb's table is partial and in-frame only. Here the sample spans around 390,000 clones, about 86% being singletons. The sequenced sample was PBMCs or T cells enriched from blood (not recorded which). The receptors shown here come from a woman in her fifties or sixties who had recovered from COVID-19.

The chain links TRBV4-3 to TRBJ1-2; D unclear. Germline loops: CDR1 LGHNA, CDR2 YSLEER. The CDR3 totals 13 residues. Trimming shortened V by 2 bases and J by 8 bases, and 12 bases separated the two germline ends. CDR3 region: CASSQRGLEGYTF. The CDR3 coding sequence is TGCGCCAGCAGCCAAAGAGGGCTGGAGGGCTACACCTTC.

This chain links TRBV5-5 with TRBJ1-1, with D hard to call. CDR1 and CDR2 (germline): SGHKS, YYEKEE (reference sequence). The CDR3 extends over 15 amino acids. V was shortened by 3 bases and J by 1 base, with 13 bases between the two germline ends. CDR3 in amino acids: CASSSRLLRNTEAFF. DNA of the CDR3: TGTGCCAGCAGCTCTAGGCTGTTGCGGAACACTGAAGCTTTCTTT.

This rearrangement joins TRBV18 to TRBJ1-4; the D gene is possibly TRBD1 (5 bases). CDR1 KGHSH and CDR2 LQKENI come from the germline V gene. The CDR3 loop spans 15 amino acids. Trimming left V 3 bases short and J 0 bases short, with 8 bases between. CDR3 in amino acids: CASSPIGATNEKLFF. In DNA, the CDR3 is TGTGCCAGCTCACCCATAGGGGCAACTAATGAAAAACTGTTTTTT.

The rearrangement joins TRBV10-3 to TRBJ2-7; 7 nucleotides align to TRBD1. The germline V gene encodes CDR1 ENHRY and CDR2 SYGVKD. With V trimmed by 11 bases and J by 5 bases, 9 bases remained unmatched. The CDR3 runs to 12 residues. CDR3 sequence reads: CAVKDRSDEQYF. The CDR3 coding sequence is TGTGCCGTTAAGGACAGGAGCGACGAGCAGTACTTC.

This chain joins TRBV18 and TRBJ1-1, with TRBD1 as a possible D gene (5 bases). The CDR3 is 13 residues long. V was pared by 2 bases and J by 10 bases, with 14 bases between. From germline, CDR1 is KGHSH and CDR2 LQKENI. CDR3 sequence: CASSPRGVEGAFF. CDR3 nucleotide sequence: TGTGCCAGCTCACCAAGAGGGGTGGAGGGAGCTTTCTTT.

The gene calls are TRBV7-9 and TRBJ2-4, with D unclear. Trimming took 4 bases from V and 9 from J, leaving 16 bases between them. CDR3 length: 14 amino acids. Germline CDR1 is SEHNR and CDR2 is FQNEAQ (reference sequence). The CDR3 DNA sequence: TGTGCCAGCAGCTCAAGCGAAAAGTTGCGCATTCAGTACTTC. Translated: CASSSSEKLRIQYF.

V usage is TRBV7-2 and J usage is TRBJ1-2, with D possibly TRBD1 on 5 matching bases. The CDR3 spans 11 residues. The V gene's germline CDR1 is SGHTA and CDR2 FQGNSA. V dropped 6 bases and J dropped 13 bases, with 15 bases sitting between them. The DNA for the CDR3 is TGTGCCAGCAGGTTCCAGGGTTTCTCCACCTTC. Translating it yields CASRFQGFSTF.

On this clone: Other DNA sequences in the sample encode the same CDR3. The chain couples TRBV9 to TRBJ1-5; no clear D. V was trimmed by 0 bases and J by 7 bases, leaving 8 bases between them. The CDR3 covers 13 residues. Germline CDR1 SGDLS, CDR2 YYNGEE. The chain's CDR3 is CASSVAPSQPQHF. The DNA of the CDR3 is TGTGCCAGCAGCGTAGCCCCATCCCAGCCCCAGCATTTT.

J is TRBJ2-7 and V is TRBV7-3; a weak D match, TRBD1 (5 bases). This CDR3 is 17 amino acids long. Germline CDR1 reads SGHTA; CDR2 reads FQGTGA. V was cut by 0 bases and J by 3 bases, with 18 bases left in between. The CDR3 is CASSLTTPRQIIYEQYF. In DNA form, the CDR3 reads TGTGCCAGCAGCTTAACGACTCCGAGACAGATAATCTACGAGCAGTACTTC.

This chain uses TRBV6-5 with TRBJ2-3; maybe TRBD2 (5 bases). The V gene's germline CDR1 is MNHEY and CDR2 SVGAGI. V was trimmed by 6 bases and J by 4 bases, leaving 11 bases between them. The CDR3 has 13 residues. Written as DNA, the CDR3 is TGTGCCAGCAGGGTCTCGGAGGCAGATACGCAGTATTTT. This encodes CASRVSEADTQYF.

The chain has TRBV19 and TRBJ2-7, with TRBD1 as a possible D gene (6 bases). The CDR3 is 14 residues long. Germline assignment: CDR1 LNHDA and CDR2 SQIVND (reference sequence). V was shortened by 5 bases and J by 0 bases, with 11 bases between the two germline ends. Here the CDR3 DNA reads TGTGCCAGTAGTGACCGGGACAACTCCTACGAGCAGTACTTC. Protein: CASSDRDNSYEQYF.

The chain employs TRBV5-1 and TRBJ2-3; TRBD2 is a possible D gene (5 bases). V lost 0 bases and J 0 bases, leaving 11 bases between the germline ends. The CDR3 has 16 residues. CDR1 SGHRS and CDR2 YFSETQ come from the germline V gene. The CDR3 loop is CASSLAGRTSTDTQYF. CDR3 DNA: TGCGCCAGCAGCTTGGCAGGACGGACTAGCACAGATACGCAGTATTTT. The full variable domain, completed using reference TRBV5-1 and TRBJ2-3, is KAGVTQTPRYLIKTRGQQVTLSCSPISGHRSVSWYQQTPGQGLQFLFEYFSETQRNKGNFPGRFSGRQFSNSRSEMNVSTLELGDSALYLCASSLAGRTSTDTQYFGPGTRLTVL.

V usage is TRBV30 and J usage is TRBJ1-2; maybe TRBD1 (5 bases). V lost 2 bases and J 0 bases, leaving 13 bases between the germline ends. Germline V lookup: CDR1 GTSNPN, CDR2 SVGIG (reference sequence). There are 15 residues in the CDR3. The DNA for the CDR3 is TGTGCCTGGAGTCAACGGACACGGACTAACTATGGCTACACCTTC. It codes for CAWSQRTRTNYGYTF. Filled out from reference TRBV30 and TRBJ1-2, the complete variable domain reads SQTIHQWPATLVQPVGSPLSLECTVEGTSNPNLYWYRQAAGRGLQLLFYSVGIGQISSEVPQNLSASRPQDRQFILSSKKLLLSDSGFYLCAWSQRTRTNYGYTFGSGTRLTVV.

V is TRBV12-3 or TRBV12-4 and J is TRBJ1-2; tentatively, D is TRBD1 (5 bases). Trimming removed 3 bases at V and 4 bases at J, with 9 bases between. The CDR3 totals 13 residues. CDR3 amino acids: CASSFLTVYGYTF. CDR3 DNA: TGTGCCAGCAGTTTCCTGACAGTCTATGGCTACACCTTC.

This chain joins TRBV27 and TRBJ1-2; 8 bases agree with TRBD1. Germline CDR1 is MNHEY and CDR2 is SMNVEV (reference sequence). V was clipped by 6 bases and J by 8 bases; unmatched bases: 8. The CDR3 is 13 amino acids. CDR3 bases: TGTGCCAGCAGCTTTCGGACAGGGAACGGCTACACCTTC. It codes for CASSFRTGNGYTF.

The chain recombines TRBV7-2 with TRBJ2-7; possibly TRBD1 for D (6 bases). Trimming removed 4 bases at V and 4 bases at J, with 14 bases between. CDR3 length: 14 residues. Per the germline V gene, CDR1 is SGHTA and CDR2 is FQGNSA. The CDR3 nucleotides are TGTGCCAGCAGCTCCTTGGACAGACGTTACGAGCAGTACTTC. Its protein is CASSSLDRRYEQYF.

Note on this clone: An end of the junction does not agree with germline; a read error may underlie this. V and J are TRBV18 and TRBJ1-1; D might be TRBD1 (5 bases). CDR1 and CDR2 from the germline V gene are KGHSH and LQKENI. The CDR3 totals 17 residues. The CDR3 DNA is TGTGCCAGCTCACTAAAGGCGTTGGCCAGGGTGAACACTGACGCTTTCTTT. This gives the protein CASSLKALARVNTDAFF.

The V call is TRBV7-6, the J call TRBJ2-6, with 7 bases lining up with TRBD1. The germline gives CDR1 SGHVS, CDR2 FNYEAQ. V was pared by 1 base and J by 0 bases, with 3 bases of the junction left unmatched. This CDR3 has 17 amino acids. The CDR3 protein is CASSLGDSHSGANVLTF. The CDR3 DNA follows: TGTGCCAGCAGCTTAGGGGACAGTCACTCTGGGGCCAACGTCCTGACTTTC.

V gene TRBV5-1 combines with J gene TRBJ1-1; 12 nucleotides match TRBD1. There are 15 residues in the CDR3. Germline V gene data show CDR1 as SGHRS and CDR2 as YFSETQ. V shed 2 bases and J 4 bases; nucleotides not matched to a gene: 3. The CDR3 loop reads CASSFGDRGLTEAFF. As DNA, the CDR3 is TGCGCCAGCAGCTTCGGGGACAGGGGGCTCACTGAAGCTTTCTTT. Full variable domain (outside the CDR3, taken from reference TRBV5-1 and TRBJ1-1): KAGVTQTPRYLIKTRGQQVTLSCSPISGHRSVSWYQQTPGQGLQFLFEYFSETQRNKGNFPGRFSGRQFSNSRSEMNVSTLELGDSALYLCASSFGDRGLTEAFFGQGTRLTVV.

The V gene is TRBV3-1 (or the pseudogene TRBV3-2), the J gene TRBJ1-1; D is uncertain. The CDR3 consists of 13 residues. The germline V gene has CDR1 LGHDT and CDR2 YNNKEL (reference sequence). Trimming cost V 4 bases and J 1 base, with 7 bases left between them. The CDR3: CASSLGSNTEAFF. The CDR3 DNA is TGTGCCAGCAGCCTCGGGTCGAACACTGAAGCTTTCTTT.

This rearrangement joins TRBV6-5 to TRBJ2-7, with D possibly being TRBD2 (6 bases). The length of the CDR3 is 11 residues. CDR1 and CDR2 from the germline V gene are MNHEY and SVGAGI. V dropped 6 bases and J dropped 7 bases, with 10 bases sitting between them. CDR3 nucleotides: TGTGCCAGCAGCGATCGGGGGGAGCAGTACTTC. Translation: CASSDRGEQYF.

V and J are TRBV6-5 and TRBJ1-1; D not resolved. Trimming pared 7 bases from V and 3 bases from J, leaving 9 bases between. This CDR3 comprises 12 residues. Germline V gene sequence: CDR1 MNHEY, CDR2 SVGAGI. CDR3 loop: CASTSSYTEAFF. Here the CDR3 DNA reads TGTGCCAGCACCTCGAGCTACACTGAAGCTTTCTTT.

The rearrangement joins TRBV6-2 or TRBV6-3 to TRBJ1-1; possibly TRBD1 for D (5 bases). There are 12 residues in the CDR3. Germline CDR1 is MNHEY and CDR2 is SVGEGT. Trimming left V 2 bases short and J 7 bases short, with 8 bases between. This CDR3 reads CASSYRGLEAFF. In DNA form, the CDR3 reads TGTGCCAGCAGTTACCGGGGACTTGAAGCTTTCTTT.

The V and J genes are TRBV11-3 and TRBJ1-5; possibly TRBD1 for D (6 bases). Germline assignment: CDR1 SGHNT and CDR2 YENEEA. This CDR3 spans 15 amino acids. Trimming pared 5 bases from V and 3 bases from J, leaving 14 bases between. The CDR3 nucleotides are TGTGCCAGCAGCCCCCTGGACAGCGACAATCAGCCCCAGCATTTT. Amino acids: CASSPLDSDNQPQHF.

This sequence joins TRBV19 and TRBJ1-6; no definite D call. The CDR3 loop spans 18 amino acids. V was pared by 3 bases and J by 0 bases, with 15 bases between. Per the germline V gene, CDR1 is LNHDA and CDR2 is SQIVND (reference sequence). CDR3 amino acids: CASSIPSGGSSYNSPLHF. CDR3 bases: TGTGCCAGTAGTATCCCCTCGGGAGGGAGCTCCTATAATTCACCCCTCCACTTT.

The chain couples TRBV19 to TRBJ1-1; D call uncertain. V lost 3 bases, J lost 1 base, and 6 bases lay in between. The CDR3 is made up of 13 amino acids. Germline CDR1 is LNHDA and CDR2 is SQIVND (reference sequence). As DNA, the CDR3 is TGTGCCAGTAGTATGGGCACGAACACTGAAGCTTTCTTT. Its translation is CASSMGTNTEAFF. Complete variable domain (other parts from reference TRBV19 and TRBJ1-1): DGGITQSPKYLFRKEGQNVTLSCEQNLNHDAMYWYRQDPGQGLRLIYYSQIVNDFQKGDIAEGYSVSREKKESFPLTVTSAQKNPTAFYLCASSMGTNTEAFFGQGTRLTVV.

J is TRBJ2-7 and V is TRBV20-1; D uncertain. Germline V gives CDR1 DFQATT, CDR2 SNEGSKA (reference sequence). The V end was cut by 5 bases, the J end by 0 bases, with 8 bases between. This CDR3 comprises 12 residues. This CDR3 is CSARASSYEQYF. CDR3 DNA sequence: TGCAGTGCTCGTGCTAGCTCCTACGAGCAGTACTTC.

This clone occurred a few times. The chain is built from TRBV7-9 and TRBJ1-4; 10 nucleotides line up with TRBD1. The germline V gene encodes CDR1 SEHNR and CDR2 FQNEAQ (reference sequence). This CDR3 is 18 amino acids long. J lost 8 bases, V lost 5 bases, and 17 bases had no gene match. This chain's CDR3 is CASSPPGTGDNLSEKLFF. The CDR3 coding sequence is TGTGCCAGCAGCCCACCGGGGACAGGGGACAACCTGAGCGAAAAACTGTTTTTT.

This sequence joins TRBV3-1 (or the pseudogene TRBV3-2) and TRBJ1-4; 8 bases map to TRBD1. Trimming cost V 5 bases and J 0 bases; bases outside gene matches: 2. Looked up from germline, CDR1 is LGHDT and CDR2 is YNNKEL (reference sequence). This CDR3 contains 15 residues. The DNA for the CDR3 is TGTGCCAGCAGCGACAGGGGAACAACTAATGAAAAACTGTTTTTT. Translation: CASSDRGTTNEKLFF.